This T cell receptor (beta chain) derives from a study of blood T cell repertoires in COVID-19. Those who participated ranged in age from 18 to 89 years and resided in 24 US areas. Generated by immunoSEQ multiplex PCR, the TCRdb table keeps only in-frame clones and is missing some. This sample carries some 390,000 clones, 85% to 90% of them seen once, and the ten largest clones take 1% to 1.3%. The CDR3 covers 13 residues. CDR1 and CDR2 (germline): SNHLY, FYNNEI. V gave up 5 bases and J gave up 4 bases, with 11 bases separating them. The TCR originated in a man aged 25 to 45 who had recovered from COVID-19. Sequenced sample: PBMCs or T cells enriched from blood (not recorded which). The chain employs TRBV2 and TRBJ1-1; D might be TRBD1 (5 bases). The CDR3 DNA reads as TGTGCCAGCAGTTGGGGCGTGGGCACTGAAGCTTTCTTT. Translating it yields CASSWGVGTEAFF.